This T cell receptor (beta chain) was documented in a study of blood T cell repertoires in COVID-19. Study overall: The United States, Italy and Spain provided the acute and convalescent COVID-19 samples.

Per the original methods: Reference gene primers were amplified, and this amplification served to estimate nucleated cell counts. Sequencing used immunoSEQ multiplex PCR; TCRdb keeps in-frame clones, though not all of them. The DNA was the basis for D and trimming; V, J and clone size are from that table. Counted here are 150,000 to 200,000 clones, approximately 78% occurring once; the ten biggest clones make up approximately 11%. The germline gives CDR1 LGHNA, CDR2 YSLEER. V was clipped by 5 bases and J by 5 bases, with 16 bases between them. The length of the CDR3 is 14 residues. Input material: peripheral blood. The V and J genes are TRBV4-3 and TRBJ2-7, with a tentative D call TRBD1 (5 bases). This TCR was recovered from a human donor in a cohort sampled during active COVID-19. CDR3 nucleotides: TGCGCCAGCAGCGCAGTAGACGAAGGGGACGAGCAGTACTTC. This encodes CASSAVDEGDEQYF.